This T cell receptor (beta chain) was documented in a study of blood T cell repertoires in COVID-19. Across the study: Samples of COVID-19 (acute and convalescent) were obtained from the United States, Italy and Spain.

Germline lookup yields CDR1 PRHDT and CDR2 FYEKMQ (reference sequence). The trim removed 2 bases at V and 5 bases at J, leaving 8 bases unmatched. The CDR3 length is 16 residues. Authors' processing steps: The assay estimated nucleated cells by amplifying reference gene primers. Clones were read by immunoSEQ multiplex PCR, and TCRdb kept only the in-frame ones, dropping some. V, J and clone size were drawn from that table, and D and trimming were deduced from the DNA. The table has just over 300,000 clones, 75% to 90% seen once. The clonotype originates from a man younger than 35 with active or convalescent COVID-19. The sample taken for sequencing was peripheral blood. This chain uses TRBV13 with TRBJ2-1; 8 bases line up with TRBD2. CDR3 in DNA: TGTGCCAGCAGCTTAAGGAGACTAGCGAGGGACAATGAGCAGTTCTTC. This gives the protein CASSLRRLARDNEQFF.